This T cell receptor (beta chain) appears in the sequencing data of a study of shared clonotypes between healthy human individuals. Authors' analysis steps: ImmunoSEQ output held junction-only sequences without quality scores, so filtering differed. Libraries were prepared by immunoSEQ multiplex PCR; TCRdb keeps only in-frame clonotypes and omits some of them. Clone size and V and J calls were adopted from that table, with D and trimming inferred from the DNA. The sample includes 2 million to 2.5 million clones, approximately 95% of them seen just once. The V end lost 3 bases, the J end lost 1 base, and 9 bases lay between the germline ends. The CDR3 covers 14 residues. Germline V gene data show CDR1 as SGHAT and CDR2 as FQNNGV.

The material sequenced was naive CD4+ T cells sorted from blood. Subset of the sample: CD45RA+ positively selected. The V gene is TRBV11-2, the J gene TRBJ2-5; the D is unclear. This TCR came from a man in his late teens or twenties in good health. This CDR3 reads CASSLNRIQETQYF. As DNA, the CDR3 is TGTGCCAGCAGCTTGAACAGAATCCAAGAGACCCAGTACTTC.